This entry describes one T cell receptor beta chain. The entry originates in a study of T cell changes during pregnancy in multiple sclerosis. Profiled with immunoSEQ multiplex PCR; TCRdb holds only in-frame clones, not every one. The table shows some 80,000 clones, with 90% to 95% occurring only once. Trimming took off 3 bases at V and 4 bases at J, with 9 bases between the two ends. This CDR3 contains 13 residues. Germline V gives CDR1 LGHNT, CDR2 FRNRAP. The chain links TRBV12-5 to TRBJ1-2, with no clear D. The receptor's source is a female donor with multiple sclerosis, enrolled in a pregnancy study. Here the sequenced sample was peripheral blood, taken before pregnancy. CDR3 residues: CASGLSSVYGYTF. DNA for the CDR3: TGTGCTAGTGGTTTATCCTCGGTCTATGGCTACACCTTC.